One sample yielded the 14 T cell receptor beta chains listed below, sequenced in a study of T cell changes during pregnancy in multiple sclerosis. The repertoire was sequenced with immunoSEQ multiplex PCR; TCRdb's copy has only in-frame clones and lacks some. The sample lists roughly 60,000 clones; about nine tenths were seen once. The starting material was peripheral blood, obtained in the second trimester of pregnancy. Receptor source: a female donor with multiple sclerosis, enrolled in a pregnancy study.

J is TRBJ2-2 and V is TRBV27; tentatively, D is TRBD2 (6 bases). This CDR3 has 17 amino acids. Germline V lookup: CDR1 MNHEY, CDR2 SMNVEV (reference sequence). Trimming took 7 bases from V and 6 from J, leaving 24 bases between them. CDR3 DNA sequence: TGTGCCAGCACGTTTCAGCAGACCGGGGGTAGGGCCGGGGAGCTGTTTTTT. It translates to CASTFQQTGGRAGELFF.

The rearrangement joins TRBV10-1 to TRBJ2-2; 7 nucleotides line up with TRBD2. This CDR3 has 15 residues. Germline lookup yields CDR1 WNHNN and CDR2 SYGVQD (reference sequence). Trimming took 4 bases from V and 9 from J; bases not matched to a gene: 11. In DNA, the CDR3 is TGCGCCAGCAGTGTTTCCAGCGGGGTTGGCCGGGAGCTGTTTTTT. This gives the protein CASSVSSGVGRELFF.

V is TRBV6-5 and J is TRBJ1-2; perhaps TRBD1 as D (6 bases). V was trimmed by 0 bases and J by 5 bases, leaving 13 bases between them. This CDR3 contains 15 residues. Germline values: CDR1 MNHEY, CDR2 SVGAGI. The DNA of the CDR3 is TGTGCCAGCAGTTACTCGGCAGGGGCTACATATGGCTACACCTTC. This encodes CASSYSAGATYGYTF.

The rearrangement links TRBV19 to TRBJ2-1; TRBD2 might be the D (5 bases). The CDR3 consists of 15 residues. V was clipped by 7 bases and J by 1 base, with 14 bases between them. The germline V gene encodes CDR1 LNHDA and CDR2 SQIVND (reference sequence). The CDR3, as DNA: TGTGCCAGTACCCAGGTCAGCGGATCCTACAATGAGCAGTTCTTC. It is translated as CASTQVSGSYNEQFF. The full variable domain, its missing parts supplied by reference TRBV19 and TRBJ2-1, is DGGITQSPKYLFRKEGQNVTLSCEQNLNHDAMYWYRQDPGQGLRLIYYSQIVNDFQKGDIAEGYSVSREKKESFPLTVTSAQKNPTAFYLCASTQVSGSYNEQFFGPGTRLTVL.

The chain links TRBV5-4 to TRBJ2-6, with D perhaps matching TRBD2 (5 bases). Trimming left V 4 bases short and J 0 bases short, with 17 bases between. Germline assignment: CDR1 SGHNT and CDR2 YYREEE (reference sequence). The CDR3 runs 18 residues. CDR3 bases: TGTGCCAGCAGCCCCGGGTGGCGGGCCCACTCTGGGGCCAACGTCCTGACTTTC. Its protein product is CASSPGWRAHSGANVLTF.

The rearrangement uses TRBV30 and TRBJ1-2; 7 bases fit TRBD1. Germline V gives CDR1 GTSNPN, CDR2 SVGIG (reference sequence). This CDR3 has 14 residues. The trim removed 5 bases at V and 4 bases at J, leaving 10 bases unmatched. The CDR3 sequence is CAWGSDREGYGYTF. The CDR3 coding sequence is TGTGCCTGGGGGTCCGACAGGGAAGGCTATGGCTACACCTTC.

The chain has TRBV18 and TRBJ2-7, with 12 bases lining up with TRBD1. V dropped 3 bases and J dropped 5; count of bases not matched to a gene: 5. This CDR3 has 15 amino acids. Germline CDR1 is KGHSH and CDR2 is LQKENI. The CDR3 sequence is CASSPPGQGAHEQYF. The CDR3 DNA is TGTGCCAGCTCACCTCCGGGACAGGGGGCTCACGAGCAGTACTTC.

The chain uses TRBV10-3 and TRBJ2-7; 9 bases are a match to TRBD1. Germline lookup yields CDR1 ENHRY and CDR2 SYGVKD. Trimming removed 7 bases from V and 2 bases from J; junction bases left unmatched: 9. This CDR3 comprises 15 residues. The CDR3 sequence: CAIKPGQGTTYEQYF. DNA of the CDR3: TGTGCCATCAAACCTGGACAGGGGACGACCTACGAGCAGTACTTC.

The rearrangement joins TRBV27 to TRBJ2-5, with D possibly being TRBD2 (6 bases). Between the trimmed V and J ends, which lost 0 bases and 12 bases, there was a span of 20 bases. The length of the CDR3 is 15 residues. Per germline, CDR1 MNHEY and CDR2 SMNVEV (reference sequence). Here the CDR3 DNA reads TGTGCCAGCAGTTTATCGATGGGGGGTGGGATGCTTGAGTACTTC. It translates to CASSLSMGGGMLEYF.

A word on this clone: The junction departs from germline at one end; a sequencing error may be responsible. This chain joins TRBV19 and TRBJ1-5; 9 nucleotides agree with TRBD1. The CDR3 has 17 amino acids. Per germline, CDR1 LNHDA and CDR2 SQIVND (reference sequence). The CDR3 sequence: CASSIGNPGQGNQPQHF. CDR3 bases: TGTGCCAGTAGCATAGGGAATCCGGGACAGGGAAATCAGCCCCAGCATTTT.

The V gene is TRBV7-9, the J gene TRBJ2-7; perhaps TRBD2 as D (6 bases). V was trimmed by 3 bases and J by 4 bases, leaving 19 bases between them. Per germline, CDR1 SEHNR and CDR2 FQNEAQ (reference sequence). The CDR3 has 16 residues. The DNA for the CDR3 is TGTGCCAGCAGCTTCGACTTAGGGACTGGATTGTACGAGCAGTACTTC. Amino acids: CASSFDLGTGLYEQYF. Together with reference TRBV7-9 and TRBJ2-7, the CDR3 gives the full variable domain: DTGVSQNPRHKITKRGQNVTFRCDPISEHNRLYWYRQTLGQGPEFLTYFQNEAQLEKSRLLSDRFSAERPKGSFSTLEIQRTEQGDSAMYLCASSFDLGTGLYEQYFGPGTRLTVT.

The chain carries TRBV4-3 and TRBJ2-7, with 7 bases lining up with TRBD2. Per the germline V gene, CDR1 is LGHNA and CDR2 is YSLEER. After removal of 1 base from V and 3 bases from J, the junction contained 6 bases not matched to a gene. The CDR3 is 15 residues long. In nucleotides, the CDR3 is TGCGCCAGCAGCCAAGGGCCTAGCGGTTACTACGAGCAGTACTTC. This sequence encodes CASSQGPSGYYEQYF.

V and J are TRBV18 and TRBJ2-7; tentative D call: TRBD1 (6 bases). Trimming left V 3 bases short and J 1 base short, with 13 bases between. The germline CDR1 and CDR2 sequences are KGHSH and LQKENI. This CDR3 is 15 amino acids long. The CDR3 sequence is CASSPPQTGSYEQYF. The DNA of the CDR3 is TGTGCCAGCTCACCGCCTCAAACAGGGTCCTACGAGCAGTACTTC.

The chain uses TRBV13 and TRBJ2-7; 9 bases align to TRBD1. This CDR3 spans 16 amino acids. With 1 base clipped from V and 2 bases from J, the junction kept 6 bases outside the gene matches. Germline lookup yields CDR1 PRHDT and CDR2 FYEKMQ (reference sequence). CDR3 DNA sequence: TGTGCCAGCAGCTTAGCCCCGGGACAGGGCACCTACGAGCAGTACTTC. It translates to CASSLAPGQGTYEQYF.